This T cell receptor beta chain was obtained from a study of blood T cells in healthy people across ages. The study, taken as a whole, reports: TCR beta diversity per million T cells fell roughly linearly with age. Higher diversity, along with more naive CD4+ cells, distinguished long-lived donors from aged donors.

CDR1 and CDR2 from the germline V gene are SEHNR and FQNEAQ (reference sequence). Trimming removed 3 bases from V and 7 bases from J; junction bases left unmatched: 8. The CDR3 is 16 residues long. Sample-barcoded 5' priming and a J-beta primer mix drove a second PCR of roughly 6 to 12 cycles. Via MiXCR, TCRdb re-called the 5' RACE reads, giving one row per CDR3 protein. This table has 1.2 million to 1.5 million distinct CDR3 sequences, roughly 40% appearing once. This clonotype has a handful of counts. Antigen specificity is unknown. Researchers isolated at least 6 million PBMCs per sample. The receptor was derived from a woman aged 18-30 years in good health. Material for sequencing was blood. The J gene is TRBJ2-1, the V gene TRBV7-9, with 11 bases fitting TRBD2. The CDR3 here is CASSFRLAGQGNEQFF. For the CDR3, the DNA is TGTGCCAGCAGCTTCAGACTAGCGGGACAGGGAAATGAGCAGTTCTTC.